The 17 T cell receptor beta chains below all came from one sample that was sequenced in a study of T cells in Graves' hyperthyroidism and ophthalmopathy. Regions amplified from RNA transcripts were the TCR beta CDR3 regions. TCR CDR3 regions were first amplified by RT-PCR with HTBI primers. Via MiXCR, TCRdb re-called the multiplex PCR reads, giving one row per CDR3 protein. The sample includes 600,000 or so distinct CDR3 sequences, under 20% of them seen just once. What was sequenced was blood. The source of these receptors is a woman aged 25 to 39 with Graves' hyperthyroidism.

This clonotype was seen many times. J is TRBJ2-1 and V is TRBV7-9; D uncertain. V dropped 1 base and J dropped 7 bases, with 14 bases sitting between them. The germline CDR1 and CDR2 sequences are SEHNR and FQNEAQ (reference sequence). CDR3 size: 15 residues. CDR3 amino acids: CASSLEWGGNNEQFF. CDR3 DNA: TGTGCCAGCAGCTTAGAGTGGGGTGGTAATAATGAGCAGTTCTTC.

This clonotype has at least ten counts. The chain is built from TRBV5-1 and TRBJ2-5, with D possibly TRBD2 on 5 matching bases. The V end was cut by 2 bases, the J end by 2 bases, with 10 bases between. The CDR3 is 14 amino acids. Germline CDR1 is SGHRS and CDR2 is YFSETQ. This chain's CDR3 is CASSFGELQETQYF. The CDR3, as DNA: TGCGCCAGCAGCTTCGGGGAGTTACAAGAGACCCAGTACTTC. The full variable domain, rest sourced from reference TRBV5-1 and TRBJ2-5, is KAGVTQTPRYLIKTRGQQVTLSCSPISGHRSVSWYQQTPGQGLQFLFEYFSETQRNKGNFPGRFSGRQFSNSRSEMNVSTLELGDSALYLCASSFGELQETQYFGPGTRLLVL.

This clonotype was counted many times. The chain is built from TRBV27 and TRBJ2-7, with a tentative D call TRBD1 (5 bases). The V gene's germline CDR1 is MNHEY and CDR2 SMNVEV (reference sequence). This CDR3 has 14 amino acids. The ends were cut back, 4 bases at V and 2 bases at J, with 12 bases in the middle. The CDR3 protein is CASSWRQGTYEQYF. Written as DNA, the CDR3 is TGTGCCAGCAGTTGGCGGCAGGGAACCTACGAGCAGTACTTC.

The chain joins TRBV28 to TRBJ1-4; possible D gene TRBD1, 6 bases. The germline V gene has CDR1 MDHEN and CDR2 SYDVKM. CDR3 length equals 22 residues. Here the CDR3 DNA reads TGTAGGGGACGAACGAGAGCGGGGAGAGGGGGAACCCACCCATCAACTAATGAAAAACTGTTTTTT. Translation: CRGRTRAGRGGTHPSTNEKLFF. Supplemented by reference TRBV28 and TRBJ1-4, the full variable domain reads DVKVTQSSRYLVKRTGEKVFLECVQDMDHENMFWYRQDPGLGLRLIYFSYDVKMKEKGDIPEGYSVSREKKERFSLILESASTNQTSMYLCRGRTRAGRGGTHPSTNEKLFFGSGTQLSVL.

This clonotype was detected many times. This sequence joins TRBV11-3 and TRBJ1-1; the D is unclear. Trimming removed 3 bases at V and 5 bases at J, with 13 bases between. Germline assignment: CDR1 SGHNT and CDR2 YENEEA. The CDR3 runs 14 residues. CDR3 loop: CASSFLGESTEAFF. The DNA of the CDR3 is TGTGCCAGCAGCTTTCTTGGGGAAAGTACTGAAGCTTTCTTT.

CDR3 DNA: TGTGCCAGCAGACGGTGGGGGGAAGAGACCCAGTACTTC. Its translation: CASRRWGEETQYF. This chain connects TRBV6-2 or TRBV6-3 to TRBJ2-5; weak D call: TRBD2 (6 bases). The germline V gene has CDR1 MNHEY and CDR2 SVGEGT. This CDR3 spans 13 amino acids. The V end was cut by 6 bases, the J end by 3 bases, with 11 bases between.

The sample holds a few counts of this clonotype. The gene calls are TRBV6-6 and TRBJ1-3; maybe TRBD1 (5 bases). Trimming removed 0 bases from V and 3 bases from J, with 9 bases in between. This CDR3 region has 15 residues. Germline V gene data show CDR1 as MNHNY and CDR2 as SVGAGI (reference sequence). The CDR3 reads CASSYSRRGGNTIYF. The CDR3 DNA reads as TGTGCCAGCAGTTACTCGAGAAGGGGTGGAAACACCATATATTTT.

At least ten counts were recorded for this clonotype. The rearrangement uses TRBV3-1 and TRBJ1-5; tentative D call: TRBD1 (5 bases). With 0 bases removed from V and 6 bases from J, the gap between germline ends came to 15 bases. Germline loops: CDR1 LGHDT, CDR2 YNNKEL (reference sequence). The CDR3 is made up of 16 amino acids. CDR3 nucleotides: TGTGCCAGCAGCCAAGAACTTATGGGGGGGAGTCAGCCCCAGCATTTT. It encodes CASSQELMGGSQPQHF. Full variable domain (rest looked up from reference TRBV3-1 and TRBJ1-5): DTAVSQTPKYLVTQMGNDKSIKCEQNLGHDTMYWYKQDSKKFLKIMFSYNNKELIINETVPNRFSPKSPDKAHLNLHINSLELGDSAVYFCASSQELMGGSQPQHFGDGTRLSIL.

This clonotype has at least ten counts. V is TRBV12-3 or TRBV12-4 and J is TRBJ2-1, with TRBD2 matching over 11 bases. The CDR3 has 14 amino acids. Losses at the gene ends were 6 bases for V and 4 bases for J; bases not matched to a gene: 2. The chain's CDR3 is CASRIAGGYNEQFF. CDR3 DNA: TGTGCCAGCAGGATAGCGGGAGGGTACAATGAGCAGTTCTTC.

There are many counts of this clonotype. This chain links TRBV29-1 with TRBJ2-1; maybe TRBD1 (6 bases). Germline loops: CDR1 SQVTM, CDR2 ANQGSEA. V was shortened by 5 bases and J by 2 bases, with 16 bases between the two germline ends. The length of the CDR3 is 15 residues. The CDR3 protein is CSVLVRQDTYNEQFF. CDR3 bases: TGCAGCGTTTTAGTCCGACAGGACACCTACAATGAGCAGTTCTTC.

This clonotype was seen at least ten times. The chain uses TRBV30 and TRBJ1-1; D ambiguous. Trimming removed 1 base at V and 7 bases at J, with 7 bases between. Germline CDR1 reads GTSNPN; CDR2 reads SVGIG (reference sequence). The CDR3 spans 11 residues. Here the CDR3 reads CAWSAVFEAFF. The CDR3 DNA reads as TGTGCCTGGAGTGCGGTCTTTGAAGCTTTCTTT.

The CDR3 DNA follows: TGTGCCTGGAGTAGTAATCGACTTACGTTCAGGAACACTGAAGCTTTCTTT. Protein sequence: CAWSSNRLTFRNTEAFF. The rearrangement links TRBV30 to TRBJ1-1; D uncertain. Germline CDR1 is GTSNPN and CDR2 is SVGIG (reference sequence). With 2 bases removed from V and 1 base from J, the gap between germline ends came to 20 bases. The CDR3 covers 17 residues.

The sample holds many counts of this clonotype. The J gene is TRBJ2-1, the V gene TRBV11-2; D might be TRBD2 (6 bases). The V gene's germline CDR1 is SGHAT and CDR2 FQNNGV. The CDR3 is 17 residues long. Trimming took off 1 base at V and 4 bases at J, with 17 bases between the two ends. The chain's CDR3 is CASSLGVMPGVYNEQFF. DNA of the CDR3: TGTGCCAGCAGCTTAGGGGTCATGCCGGGGGTATACAATGAGCAGTTCTTC.

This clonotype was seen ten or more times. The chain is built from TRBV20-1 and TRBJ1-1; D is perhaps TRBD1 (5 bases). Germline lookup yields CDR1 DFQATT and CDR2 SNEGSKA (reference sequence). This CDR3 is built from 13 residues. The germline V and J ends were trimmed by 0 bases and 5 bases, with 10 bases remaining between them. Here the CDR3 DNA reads TGCAGTGCTAGAGAGTACAAGGGGACTGAAGCTTTCTTT. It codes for CSAREYKGTEAFF.

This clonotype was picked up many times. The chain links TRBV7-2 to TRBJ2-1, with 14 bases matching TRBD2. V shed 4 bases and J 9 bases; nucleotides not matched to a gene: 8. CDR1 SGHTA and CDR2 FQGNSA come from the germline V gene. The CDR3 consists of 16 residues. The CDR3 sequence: CASSSTGTSGSVEQFF. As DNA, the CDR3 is TGTGCCAGCAGCTCTACCGGGACTAGCGGGAGTGTTGAGCAGTTCTTC.

The CDR3 sequence: CASSQRQGPYTEAFF. The CDR3 DNA follows: TGTGCCAGCAGCCAACGACAGGGGCCTTACACTGAAGCTTTCTTT. The chain couples TRBV7-6 to TRBJ1-1; 8 bases are shared with TRBD1. Losses at the gene ends were 5 bases for V and 3 bases for J; bases not matched to a gene: 8. The CDR3 contains 15 residues. CDR1 and CDR2 from the germline V gene are SGHVS and FNYEAQ.

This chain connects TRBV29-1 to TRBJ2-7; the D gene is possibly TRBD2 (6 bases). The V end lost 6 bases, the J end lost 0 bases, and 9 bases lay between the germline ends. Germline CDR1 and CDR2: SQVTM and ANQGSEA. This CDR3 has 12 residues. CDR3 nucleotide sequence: TGCAGCGTGGGGGGAAGCTCCTACGAGCAGTACTTC. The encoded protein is CSVGGSSYEQYF.